Sequencing of this TCR beta chain was carried out in a study of regulatory T cells in long-lasting Graves disease. Arm-PCR with iRepertoire HTBI primers amplified the CDR3 regions for these TCR beta libraries. TCRdb ran MiXCR on the multiplex PCR reads and lists one entry per CDR3 protein. The sample consists of a few hundred thousand distinct CDR3 sequences, 15% to 20% of them appearing once. This clonotype was seen only a few times. Antigen specificity is unknown. The time point was: newly diagnosed GD, antithyroid drugs for less than 3 months. Extracted PBMC RNA gave rise to the TCR library. CDR3 length: 15 residues. CDR1 is LGHNA and CDR2 is YNFKEQ in the germline V gene. Unmatched junction bases numbered 3, after V lost 1 base and J lost 3 bases. Study observations and caveats: Those with persistent disease had in common more public clonotypes (more than 2,500) than new patients (approximately 970).

These data were likewise used in another study, on T cells in Graves' hyperthyroidism and ophthalmopathy. In that study: Hyperthyroidism in the patients, aged 18 to 65, was newly diagnosed and under 2 months in duration. HTBI primers were used for first-round RT-PCR of the TCR CDR3.

The chain is built from TRBV4-2 and TRBJ2-5; the match to TRBD2 covers 9 bases. The clonotype was recovered from a man aged 40-49 years with Graves disease. This specimen consisted of peripheral blood mononuclear cells (PBMCs), obtained at new diagnosis, from a patient treated with antithyroid drugs. As DNA, the CDR3 is TGTGCCAGCAGCCAAGTGGCTAGCGGGGAAGAGACCCAGTACTTC. Amino acids: CASSQVASGEETQYF.